This T cell receptor beta chain was sequenced in a study of identical twins' blood T cells. V was shortened by 6 bases and J by 8 bases, with 14 bases between the two germline ends. Germline V lookup: CDR1 KGHSH, CDR2 LQKENI. The CDR3 totals 13 residues. TCR cDNA libraries were made from RNA using a previously described, modified protocol. TCRdb independently ran MiXCR on the 5' RACE reads; one entry per CDR3 protein. This table holds roughly 340,000 distinct CDR3 sequences, under 30% found once. The rearrangement uses TRBV18 and TRBJ2-1; D is perhaps TRBD1 (6 bases). Sequenced sample: PBMCs. The sequence was obtained from a woman aged 18-55 years in good health. CDR3 nucleotides: TGTGCCAGCTCGCTCCGGGACATCCATGAGCAGTTCTTC. Translation: CASSLRDIHEQFF. Full variable domain (rest looked up from reference TRBV18 and TRBJ2-1): NAGVMQNPRHLVRRRGQEARLRCSPMKGHSHVYWYRQLPEEGLKFMVYLQKENIIDESGMPKERFSAEFPKEGPSILRIQQVVRGDSAAYFCASSLRDIHEQFFGPGTRLTVL.